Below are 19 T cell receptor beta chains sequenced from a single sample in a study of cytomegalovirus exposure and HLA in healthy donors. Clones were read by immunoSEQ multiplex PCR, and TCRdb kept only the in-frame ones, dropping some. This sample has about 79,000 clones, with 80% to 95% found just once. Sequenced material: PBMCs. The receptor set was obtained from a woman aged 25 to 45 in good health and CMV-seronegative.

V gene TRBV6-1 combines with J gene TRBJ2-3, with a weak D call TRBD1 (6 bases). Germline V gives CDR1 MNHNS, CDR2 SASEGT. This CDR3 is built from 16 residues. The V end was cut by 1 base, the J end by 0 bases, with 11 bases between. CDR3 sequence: CASSEVQGASTDTQYF. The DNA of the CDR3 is TGTGCCAGCAGTGAAGTACAGGGAGCTAGCACAGATACGCAGTATTTT.

The CDR3 nucleotides read TGTGCCAGCAGTTTGGGACAGGCGAACACCGGGGAGCTGTTTTTT. It is translated as CASSLGQANTGELFF. The chain employs TRBV7-9 and TRBJ2-2; 8 nucleotides agree with TRBD1. The V gene's germline CDR1 is SEHNR and CDR2 FQNEAQ (reference sequence). This CDR3 spans 15 amino acids. The trim removed 6 bases at V and 0 bases at J, leaving 3 bases unmatched.

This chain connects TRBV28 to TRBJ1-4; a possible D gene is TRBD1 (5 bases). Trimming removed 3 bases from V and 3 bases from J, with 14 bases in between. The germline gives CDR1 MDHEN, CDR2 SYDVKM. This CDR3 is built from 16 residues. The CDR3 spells CASSFAYLRANEKLFF. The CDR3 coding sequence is TGTGCCAGCAGTTTTGCCTACCTCAGGGCTAATGAAAAACTGTTTTTT.

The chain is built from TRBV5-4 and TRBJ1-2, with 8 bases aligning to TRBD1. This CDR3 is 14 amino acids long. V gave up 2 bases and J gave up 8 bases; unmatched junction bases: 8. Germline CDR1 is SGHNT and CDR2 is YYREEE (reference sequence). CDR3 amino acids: CASSFLGQVKGYTF. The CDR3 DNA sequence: TGTGCCAGCAGCTTTCTGGGACAGGTAAAGGGCTACACCTTC.

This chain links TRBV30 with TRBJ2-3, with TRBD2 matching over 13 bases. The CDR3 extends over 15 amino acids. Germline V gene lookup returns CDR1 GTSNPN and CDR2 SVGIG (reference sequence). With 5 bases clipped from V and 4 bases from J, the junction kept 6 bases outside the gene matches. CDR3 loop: CAWRGLAGAPDTQYF. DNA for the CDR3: TGTGCCTGGCGCGGACTAGCGGGAGCGCCAGATACGCAGTATTTT.

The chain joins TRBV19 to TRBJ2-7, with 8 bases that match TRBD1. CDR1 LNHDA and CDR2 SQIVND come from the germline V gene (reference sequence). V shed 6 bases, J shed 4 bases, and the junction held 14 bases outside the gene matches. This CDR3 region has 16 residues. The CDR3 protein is CASSDQGAAVGYEQYF. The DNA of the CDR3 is TGTGCCAGTAGCGACCAGGGGGCAGCGGTCGGGTACGAGCAGTACTTC.

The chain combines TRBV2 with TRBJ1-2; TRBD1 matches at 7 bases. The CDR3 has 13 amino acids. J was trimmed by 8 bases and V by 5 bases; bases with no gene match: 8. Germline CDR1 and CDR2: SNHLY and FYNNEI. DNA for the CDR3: TGTGCCAGCAGTATGGGACAGACAGTGGGCTACACCTTC. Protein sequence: CASSMGQTVGYTF.

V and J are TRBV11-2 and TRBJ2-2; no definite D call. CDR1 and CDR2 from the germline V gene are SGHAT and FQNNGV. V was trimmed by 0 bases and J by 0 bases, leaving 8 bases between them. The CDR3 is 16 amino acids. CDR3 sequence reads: CASSLDYVPNTGELFF. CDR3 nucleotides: TGTGCCAGCAGCTTAGACTACGTCCCGAACACCGGGGAGCTGTTTTTT.

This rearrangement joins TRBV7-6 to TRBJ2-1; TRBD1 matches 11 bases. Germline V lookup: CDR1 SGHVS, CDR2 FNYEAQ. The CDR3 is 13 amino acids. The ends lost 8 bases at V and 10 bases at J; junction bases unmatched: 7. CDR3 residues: CASGGQGVGEQFF. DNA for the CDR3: TGTGCCAGCGGGGGACAGGGGGTTGGGGAGCAGTTCTTC.

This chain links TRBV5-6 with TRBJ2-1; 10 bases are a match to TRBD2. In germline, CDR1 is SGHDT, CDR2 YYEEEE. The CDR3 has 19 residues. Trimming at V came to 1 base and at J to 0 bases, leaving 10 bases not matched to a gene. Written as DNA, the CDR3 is TGTGCCAGCAGCTTGCTCAGGGCTAGCGGGAGCAGCTCCTACAATGAGCAGTTCTTC. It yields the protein CASSLLRASGSSSYNEQFF.

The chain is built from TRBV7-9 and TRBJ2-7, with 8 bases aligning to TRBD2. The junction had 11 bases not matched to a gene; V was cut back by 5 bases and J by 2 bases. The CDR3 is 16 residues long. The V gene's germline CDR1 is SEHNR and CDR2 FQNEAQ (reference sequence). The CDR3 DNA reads TGTGCCAGCAGCCACCCCGGCGGGGGGATGACCTACGAGCAGTACTTC. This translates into CASSHPGGGMTYEQYF.

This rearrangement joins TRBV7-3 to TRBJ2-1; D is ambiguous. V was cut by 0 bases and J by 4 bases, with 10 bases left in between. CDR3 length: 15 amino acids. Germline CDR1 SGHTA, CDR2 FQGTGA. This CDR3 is CASSLTHGPYNEQFF. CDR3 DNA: TGTGCCAGCAGCTTAACACATGGTCCTTACAATGAGCAGTTCTTC.

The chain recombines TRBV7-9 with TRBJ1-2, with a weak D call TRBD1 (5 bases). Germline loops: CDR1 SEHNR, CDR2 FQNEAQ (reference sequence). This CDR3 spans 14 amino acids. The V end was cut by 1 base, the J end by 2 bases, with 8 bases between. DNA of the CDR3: TGTGCCAGCAGCTTAGGGGGGGGAAACTATGGCTACACCTTC. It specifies CASSLGGGNYGYTF.

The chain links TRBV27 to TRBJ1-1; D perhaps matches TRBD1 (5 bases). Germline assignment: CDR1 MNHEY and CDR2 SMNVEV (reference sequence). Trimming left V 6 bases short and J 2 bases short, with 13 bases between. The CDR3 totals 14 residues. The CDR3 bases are TGTGCCAGCAGCATAACAGGAGACAACACTGAAGCTTTCTTT. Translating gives CASSITGDNTEAFF.

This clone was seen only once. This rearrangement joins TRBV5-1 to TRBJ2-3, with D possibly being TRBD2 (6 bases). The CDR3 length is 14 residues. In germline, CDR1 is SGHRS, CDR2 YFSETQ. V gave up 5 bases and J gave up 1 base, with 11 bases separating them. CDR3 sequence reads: CASSDPGGTDTQYF. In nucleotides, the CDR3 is TGCGCCAGCAGTGATCCGGGGGGCACAGATACGCAGTATTTT.

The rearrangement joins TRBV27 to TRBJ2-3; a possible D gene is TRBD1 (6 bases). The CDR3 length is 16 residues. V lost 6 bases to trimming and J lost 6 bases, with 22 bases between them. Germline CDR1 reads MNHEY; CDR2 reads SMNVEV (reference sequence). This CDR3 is CASSLFMDRELDTQYF. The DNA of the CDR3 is TGTGCCAGCAGCCTTTTCATGGACAGAGAGTTGGATACGCAGTATTTT.

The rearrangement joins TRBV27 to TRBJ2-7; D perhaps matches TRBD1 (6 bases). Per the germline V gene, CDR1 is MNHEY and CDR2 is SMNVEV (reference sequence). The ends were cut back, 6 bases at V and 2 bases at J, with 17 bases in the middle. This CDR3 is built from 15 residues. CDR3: CASSFDQGRPYEQYF. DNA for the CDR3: TGTGCCAGCAGCTTCGACCAGGGGCGACCCTACGAGCAGTACTTC.

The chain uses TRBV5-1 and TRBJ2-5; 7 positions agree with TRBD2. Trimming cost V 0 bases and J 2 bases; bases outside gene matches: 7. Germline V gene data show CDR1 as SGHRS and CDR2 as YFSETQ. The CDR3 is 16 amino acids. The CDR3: CASSLVGGSRQETQYF. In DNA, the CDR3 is TGCGCCAGCAGCTTGGTCGGCGGGAGCCGTCAAGAGACCCAGTACTTC. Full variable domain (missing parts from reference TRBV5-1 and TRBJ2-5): KAGVTQTPRYLIKTRGQQVTLSCSPISGHRSVSWYQQTPGQGLQFLFEYFSETQRNKGNFPGRFSGRQFSNSRSEMNVSTLELGDSALYLCASSLVGGSRQETQYFGPGTRLLVL.

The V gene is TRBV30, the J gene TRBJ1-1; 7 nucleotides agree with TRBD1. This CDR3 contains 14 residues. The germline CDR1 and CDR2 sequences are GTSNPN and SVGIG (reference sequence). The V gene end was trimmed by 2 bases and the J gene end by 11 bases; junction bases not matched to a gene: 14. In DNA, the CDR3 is TGTGCCTGGAGTACGTACTTAGGGGGCGCGCATGCTTTCTTT. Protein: CAWSTYLGGAHAFF. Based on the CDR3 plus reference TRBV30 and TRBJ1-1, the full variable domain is SQTIHQWPATLVQPVGSPLSLECTVEGTSNPNLYWYRQAAGRGLQLLFYSVGIGQISSEVPQNLSASRPQDRQFILSSKKLLLSDSGFYLCAWSTYLGGAHAFFGQGTRLTVV.